This T cell receptor beta chain emerged from a study of naive and memory T cell subsets. Study-wide points: Over 90% of naive TCR sequences appeared only once after error correction, unlike memory subsets.

An equimolar mix of two oligonucleotides served as the beta constant-region primer for TRBC1 and TRBC2. Four rounds of PCR amplified the ligated cDNA using nested alpha and beta constant-region primers plus SP2. A 12-nucleotide UMI and the SP2 primer were added to the cDNA 3' end by oligonucleotide ligation. Via MiXCR, TCRdb re-called the UMI-ligation and nested PCR reads, giving one row per CDR3 protein. The repertoire includes about 120,000 distinct CDR3 sequences, roughly 36% of them detected once, and 0.9% sits in the top ten. In the case of this clonotype: What it binds is unknown.

Material for sequencing was central memory CD4+ T cells from blood. This TCR derives from a human donor in good health.

The chain's CDR3 is CASSGNSGNTIYF. In nucleotides, the CDR3 is TGTGCCAGCTCCGGTAACTCTGGAAACACCATATATTTT. This chain uses TRBV18 with TRBJ1-3; no clear D gene. CDR3 length equals 13 residues. CDR1 is KGHSH, CDR2 LQKENI, per germline. Trimming removed 6 bases from V and 0 bases from J, with 6 bases in between.